What follows is one T cell receptor (beta chain) and its context. The antigen remains undetermined. The data derive from a study of radiation and T cells in renal cell carcinoma. The protocol was immunoSEQ multiplex PCR, while the TCRdb copy is restricted to in-frame clones and leaves out a portion. In the table there are about 78,000 clones, roughly nine tenths of which are singletons. Overall study results and limits: In blood, top tumor clones expanded by 2 weeks, shrinking by 4. Without pretreatment biopsies, baseline tumor clonotype presence was undetermined.

Sample time point: blood 4 weeks post-SBRT, at nephrectomy. The treatment here: 15 Gy SBRT to primary tumor, nephrectomy 4 weeks later. The tumor was a clear cell renal cell carcinoma. V lost 2 bases and J lost 7; bases outside the gene matches: 2. Germline loops: CDR1 SGHRS, CDR2 YFSETQ. This CDR3 contains 13 residues. The source material was blood, sampled from a patient whose treatment included radiotherapy and nephrectomy. This TCR derives from a woman in her seventies with renal cell carcinoma. J is TRBJ2-2 and V is TRBV5-1, with 7 positions matching TRBD2. The CDR3 protein is CASSFSGGGELFF. Written as DNA, the CDR3 is TGCGCCAGCAGCTTCTCGGGGGGCGGGGAGCTGTTTTTT.